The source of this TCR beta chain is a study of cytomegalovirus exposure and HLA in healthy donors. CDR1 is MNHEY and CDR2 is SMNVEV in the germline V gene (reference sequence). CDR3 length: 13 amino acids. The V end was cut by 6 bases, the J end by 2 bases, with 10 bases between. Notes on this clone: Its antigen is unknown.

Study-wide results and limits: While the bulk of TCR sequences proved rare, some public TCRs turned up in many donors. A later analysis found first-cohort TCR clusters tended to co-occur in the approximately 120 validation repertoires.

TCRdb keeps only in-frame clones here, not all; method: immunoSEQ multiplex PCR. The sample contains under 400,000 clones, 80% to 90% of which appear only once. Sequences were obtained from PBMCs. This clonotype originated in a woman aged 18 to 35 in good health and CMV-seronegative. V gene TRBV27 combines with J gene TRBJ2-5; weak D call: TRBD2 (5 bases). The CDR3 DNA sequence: TGTGCCAGCAGAAGGAGCGGACAAGAGACCCAGTACTTC. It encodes CASRRSGQETQYF.